This TCR beta chain was retrieved from a study of T cells in Graves' hyperthyroidism and ophthalmopathy (dated by TCRdb to between 2018 and 2020). Regarding the complete study: TCR V-J signatures able to tell the groups apart were searched for in a discovery cohort of 90 to 100 patients, of whom more than 40 had Graves' ophthalmopathy and roughly 57 had stable Graves' hyperthyroidism. Whether ophthalmopathy could be predicted prospectively was tested in an independent validation cohort made up of roughly 20 hyperthyroidism patients plus 17 patients who later progressed to ophthalmopathy. The 100 discovery patients were randomly split 7:3 into training and test sets. The study also compared thyroid tissue and blood T-cell repertoires from five or six Graves' hyperthyroidism patients. After sampling, hyperthyroidism patients received methimazole starting at 30 mg daily, and ophthalmopathy patients received high-dose intravenous methylprednisolone. According to the paper, TCR Vbeta CDR3 sequencing was carried out on over 130 peripheral blood samples, which came from approximately 41 ophthalmopathy, around 75 hyperthyroidism and roughly 17 progressor patients.

Broader findings and caveats from the paper: Sample size was not statistically predetermined, and blinding of investigators to group allocation was not performed. In validation, progression to ophthalmopathy was predicted by the model with approximately 67% sensitivity and just over 72% specificity, a median of about 6.8 months before onset. In cross-validation, a model built on a 13 V-J signature told ophthalmopathy apart from stable hyperthyroidism with roughly 87% sensitivity and around 84% specificity, and in testing the same model reached 80%/75%. Blood samples also contained most of the expanded thyroid clonotypes (frequency above 0.001), which suggests that blood repertoires may reflect thyroid immune responses.

The TCR beta CDR3 regions were amplified from RNA transcripts. For the first round of RT-PCR on the TCR CDR3, the HTBI primer set was used together with the Qiagen OneStep RT-PCR kit. A second multiplex PCR round built the libraries, followed by size selection and purification. Paired-end sequencing of the libraries was performed with 100 bp reads on an Illumina HiSeq2000. Concerning the study's data processing: Raw data were processed with SOAPnuke, discarding reads with adapters, uncalled bases, mean Phred below 15, or no exact constant-primer or identifier match. COPE v1.2.5 was used to merge the high-quality paired reads, and each unique nucleotide sequence was defined as a clonotype. MiTCR v1.1 was used to align clonotypes to the IMGT TRBV, TRBD and TRBJ reference segments. The analysis included only V-J combinations with a frequency above 0.0001, which together covered 99% to 99.2% of the repertoires. The TCS score was defined as the ratio of F50 (clonal expansion) to E x V (chaos), calculated using BLOSUM62-based TCRdist between CDR3 peptides within each V-J. Welch's t-statistics and random forest reduced fewer than 600 V-J features to roughly 13, which were used in a naive Bayes classifier (R e1071). TCRdb applied fastp at Q25 and MiXCR to the public reads, then kept only in-frame beta chains. A single entry per CDR3 protein holds the most common genes and DNA from its merged rows. TCRdb's processing, not the study's, gives the V and J calls here. This sample comprises hundreds of thousands of distinct CDR3 sequences, around 42% of them detected only once. The ten largest account for 8.2% of the sample.

Stable Graves' hyperthyroidism was defined as no progression to ophthalmopathy during 18 months of follow-up. Hyperthyroidism patients were aged 18 to 65 years and newly diagnosed, with disease duration of less than 2 months. Any patient with an uncontrolled infection, another autoimmune disease, pregnancy or lactation was excluded. Diagnoses were established on the basis of clinical symptoms, serum thyroxine and TRAb, thyroid ultrasound, and orbital computed tomography. Total RNA was extracted using Trizol reagent, and RNA quality was assessed on an Agilent 2100 Bioanalyzer. Turning to this clonotype: Its antigen specificity is not known. Per-nucleotide qualities are absent, and no much larger clonotype sits a single base away.

Its CDR3 holds 11 amino acids, cysteine through phenylalanine. CDR3 DNA is the only sequence kept; it has 33 bases, read in frame from the first base. The CDR1 and CDR2 encoded by the germline V gene are SQVTM and ANQGSEA. The clonotype was recovered from a woman in her late teens or twenties with Graves' hyperthyroidism. Donor details come from another sample of the same person, matched by shared clones. Rearrangement joined TRBV29-1 to TRBJ1-2; TRBD1 lines up with 8 middle nucleotides. Source material: peripheral blood or thyroid tissue (not recorded which). The bases read TGCATCCCACAGGGGGACGGTGGCTACACCTTC. This translates into CIPQGDGGYTF.